The 4 T cell receptor beta chains in this list originate from one sample, sequenced in a study of tumor-infiltrating lymphocytes in oesophageal squamous cell carcinoma. TCRdb reprocessed the PCR reads with MiXCR, giving one entry per CDR3 protein. The sample shows some 16,000 distinct CDR3 sequences, about 56% of them seen only once. What was sequenced was esophageal tumor tissue. The source of these receptors is a male donor with esophageal squamous cell carcinoma.

The rearrangement links TRBV12-3 or TRBV12-4 to TRBJ2-7, with 8 bases lining up with TRBD1. Unmatched junction bases numbered 10, after V lost 8 bases and J lost 7 bases. CDR3 length: 13 amino acids. DNA of the CDR3: TGTGCCAGCTGCCCGCAGGGGGCGAGGGAGCAGTACTTC. It specifies CASCPQGAREQYF.

By proportion, this clonotype is medium-sized. The chain is built from TRBV5-6 and TRBJ2-3; TRBD2 agrees at 9 bases. Germline-derived CDR1 and CDR2 are SGHDT and YYEEEE. CDR3 size: 16 residues. The V and J ends lost 0 bases and 2 bases, in that order; junction bases with no gene match: 4. This CDR3 is CASSLGLAVPTDTQYF. The CDR3, as DNA: TGTGCCAGCAGCTTGGGACTAGCGGTTCCCACAGATACGCAGTATTTT.

This clonotype was picked up a small number of times. CDR3 residues: CASSLVGPSPGQETQYF. The CDR3 coding sequence is TGTGCCAGCAGCTTAGTTGGTCCTAGCCCAGGCCAAGAGACCCAGTACTTC. V usage is TRBV7-6 and J usage is TRBJ2-5, with a possible D match to TRBD2 (5 bases). V was cut by 1 base and J by 1 base, with 16 bases left in between. The CDR3 runs 17 residues. Germline V lookup: CDR1 SGHVS, CDR2 FNYEAQ.

The V call is TRBV7-3, the J call TRBJ2-1, with D possibly being TRBD1 or TRBD2 (5 bases each). The V and J ends lost 8 bases and 0 bases respectively, with 5 bases between them. The CDR3 sequence is 12 residues long. Germline-derived CDR1 and CDR2 are SGHTA and FQGTGA. In DNA, the CDR3 is TGTGCCAGCGGGGGCTCCTACAATGAGCAGTTCTTC. This codes for CASGGSYNEQFF.